A single sample gave rise to the 18 T cell receptor beta chains below, sequenced in a study of PD-L1 blockade in urothelial cancer. Method: immunoSEQ multiplex PCR; TCRdb's copy keeps in-frame clones and lacks some. The sample includes tens of thousands of clones, around 90% seen only once; the top ten take under 9%. Sample: PBMCs, taken around atezolizumab (anti-PD-L1) treatment. Receptor source: a man aged 55 to 70 with urothelial cancer.

The J gene is TRBJ2-7, the V gene TRBV4-2, with TRBD1 matching over 7 bases. The CDR3 has 15 amino acids. V lost 1 base, J lost 0 bases, and 3 bases stayed unmatched. Germline V gives CDR1 LGHNA, CDR2 YNFKEQ. CDR3 loop: CASSQVWDSSYEQYF. The CDR3 DNA sequence: TGTGCCAGCAGCCAAGTTTGGGACAGCTCCTACGAGCAGTACTTC.

The rearrangement links TRBV7-6 to TRBJ1-4; D ambiguous. The V end lost 2 bases, the J end lost 7 bases, and 17 bases lay between the germline ends. This CDR3 comprises 16 residues. Germline values: CDR1 SGHVS, CDR2 FNYEAQ. The CDR3 DNA reads as TGTGCCAGCAGCTTAAGGAGGAGGGAGAGAGGTGAAAAACTGTTTTTT. It translates to CASSLRRRERGEKLFF. Using reference TRBV7-6 and TRBJ1-4 for the parts outside the CDR3, the full variable domain is GAGVSQSPRYKVTKRGQDVALRCDPISGHVSLYWYRQALGQGPEFLTYFNYEAQQDKSGLPNDRFSAERPEGSISTLTIQRTEQRDSAMYRCASSLRRRERGEKLFFGSGTQLSVL.

The CDR3 DNA reads TGCAGCGTTTATACCGGGGAGCTGTTTTTT. Encoded protein: CSVYTGELFF. The rearrangement links TRBV29-1 to TRBJ2-2; D remains ambiguous. Trimming removed 5 bases at V and 5 bases at J, with 3 bases between. From germline, CDR1 is SQVTM and CDR2 ANQGSEA. The CDR3 consists of 10 residues.

The rearrangement links TRBV4-3 to TRBJ2-1; 8 positions match TRBD2. This CDR3 has 16 amino acids. The V gene's germline CDR1 is LGHNA and CDR2 YSLEER. The J segment lost 6 bases and the V segment lost 3 bases, leaving 10 bases of the junction unmatched. CDR3 sequence reads: CASSHSPGLGPNEQFF. CDR3 sequence (DNA): TGCGCCAGCAGCCATTCCCCGGGACTAGGTCCCAATGAGCAGTTCTTC.

The gene calls are TRBV19 and TRBJ1-2; a weak D match, TRBD1 (5 bases). CDR3 length: 14 amino acids. Germline V gene lookup returns CDR1 LNHDA and CDR2 SQIVND (reference sequence). Trimming pared 7 bases from V and 7 bases from J, leaving 19 bases between. CDR3 in DNA: TGTGCCAGTACCCAAGGCGGGGGGTCCAGTGGCTACACCTTC. Its translation: CASTQGGGSSGYTF.

The chain recombines TRBV7-3 with TRBJ1-2, with a weak D call TRBD1 (6 bases). There are 14 residues in the CDR3. Trimming left V 2 bases short and J 6 bases short, with 13 bases between. Germline CDR1 reads SGHTA; CDR2 reads FQGTGA. The CDR3 region has the DNA TGTGCCAGCAGCTTAGTTCCAGGGGACCATGGCTACACCTTC. It translates to CASSLVPGDHGYTF.

The table lists this clone with a few counts. The CDR3 region has the DNA TGTGCCAGCCGCTTGGGGGGGCTGGCCAATCAGCCCCAGCATTTT. It yields the protein CASRLGGLANQPQHF. The rearrangement joins TRBV6-1 to TRBJ1-5; weak D call: TRBD1 (6 bases). The CDR3 loop spans 15 amino acids. The germline CDR1 and CDR2 sequences are MNHNS and SASEGT. V gave up 8 bases and J gave up 3 bases, with 17 bases separating them.

This clone has just one count. This chain uses TRBV30 with TRBJ2-3; 9 bases align to TRBD1. Trimming took 3 bases from V and 7 from J; bases not matched to a gene: 2. The CDR3 totals 12 residues. Germline CDR1 reads GTSNPN; CDR2 reads SVGIG (reference sequence). The CDR3 region is CAWRQGANTQYF. The CDR3 DNA reads as TGTGCCTGGAGACAGGGGGCAAATACGCAGTATTTT. The complete variable domain, with remaining parts taken from reference TRBV30 and TRBJ2-3, reads SQTIHQWPATLVQPVGSPLSLECTVEGTSNPNLYWYRQAAGRGLQLLFYSVGIGQISSEVPQNLSASRPQDRQFILSSKKLLLSDSGFYLCAWRQGANTQYFGPGTRLTVL.

The chain recombines TRBV11-3 with TRBJ1-2, with D possibly matching TRBD1 (6 bases). In germline, CDR1 is SGHNT, CDR2 YENEEA. The CDR3 is 10 amino acids. Trimming removed 10 bases from V and 7 bases from J, with 10 bases in between. CDR3 loop: CAKQGSGYTF. CDR3 in DNA: TGTGCCAAACAGGGTAGTGGCTACACCTTC.

This CDR3 is CASSPPGLAGPDTQYF. Written as DNA, the CDR3 is TGTGCCAGCTCACCACCTGGACTAGCGGGGCCCGATACGCAGTATTTT. The chain has TRBV18 and TRBJ2-3; TRBD2 matches 12 bases. The length of the CDR3 is 16 residues. V lost 0 bases, J lost 6 bases, and 4 bases stayed unmatched. The germline V gene encodes CDR1 KGHSH and CDR2 LQKENI.

This sequence joins TRBV7-9 and TRBJ1-1, with D perhaps matching TRBD1 (6 bases). The germline V gene encodes CDR1 SEHNR and CDR2 FQNEAQ (reference sequence). Deletions cut 5 bases from V and 4 bases from J, with 11 bases between. The CDR3 is made up of 13 amino acids. CDR3 protein: CASSTTGITEAFF. Here the CDR3 DNA reads TGTGCCAGCAGCACAACAGGGATCACTGAAGCTTTCTTT. The full variable domain, completed using reference TRBV7-9 and TRBJ1-1, is DTGVSQNPRHKITKRGQNVTFRCDPISEHNRLYWYRQTLGQGPEFLTYFQNEAQLEKSRLLSDRFSAERPKGSFSTLEIQRTEQGDSAMYLCASSTTGITEAFFGQGTRLTVV.

The chain employs TRBV30 and TRBJ2-1; D perhaps matches TRBD2 (6 bases). CDR1 is GTSNPN and CDR2 is SVGIG in the germline V gene (reference sequence). This CDR3 is built from 14 residues. V lost 3 bases to trimming and J lost 5 bases, with 14 bases between them. The CDR3 region is CAWRRGGGDNEQFF. The CDR3 DNA reads as TGTGCCTGGAGGCGAGGTGGAGGGGACAATGAGCAGTTCTTC.

The chain uses TRBV9 and TRBJ2-3; maybe TRBD2 (5 bases). The V end was cut by 4 bases, the J end by 3 bases, with 12 bases between. The germline CDR1 and CDR2 sequences are SGDLS and YYNGEE. The CDR3 covers 14 residues. CDR3: CASSPRPGTDTQYF. The CDR3 nucleotides are TGTGCCAGCAGCCCACGGCCGGGGACAGATACGCAGTATTTT.

This CDR3 is CASSLLLGEGTEAFF. CDR3 coding DNA: TGCGCCAGCAGCCTACTTTTGGGGGAGGGCACTGAAGCTTTCTTT. V is TRBV10-2 and J is TRBJ1-1, with D maybe TRBD1 (5 bases). The V gene lost 6 bases and the J gene lost 4 bases, with 18 bases spanning the gap. CDR3 size: 15 residues. CDR1 is WSHSY and CDR2 is SAAADI in the germline V gene.

This chain joins TRBV12-5 and TRBJ2-5, with 7 bases lining up with TRBD2. The CDR3 has 15 residues. With V trimmed by 7 bases and J by 5 bases, 13 bases remained unmatched. From germline, CDR1 is LGHNT and CDR2 FRNRAP. The CDR3 DNA reads TGTGCTAGTGCCACCTCTCGACTAGCCCGGGAGACCCAGTACTTC. Protein: CASATSRLARETQYF.

The chain recombines TRBV6-1 with TRBJ2-7; the D gene is possibly TRBD1 (5 bases). From germline, CDR1 is MNHNS and CDR2 SASEGT. This CDR3 has 15 residues. Trimming took off 3 bases at V and 1 base at J, with 13 bases between the two ends. The CDR3 bases are TGTGCCAGCAGTGAGCGACAGCCCCCTTCCTACGAGCAGTACTTC. The encoded protein is CASSERQPPSYEQYF.

V gene TRBV5-5 combines with J gene TRBJ2-2, with a possible D match to TRBD1 (6 bases). In germline, CDR1 is SGHKS, CDR2 YYEKEE (reference sequence). V dropped 4 bases and J dropped 4 bases, with 17 bases sitting between them. The CDR3 is made up of 16 amino acids. CDR3 sequence reads: CASSLSPDRTTGELFF. The CDR3, as DNA: TGTGCCAGCAGCCTCTCTCCTGACAGGACCACCGGGGAGCTGTTTTTT.

A single count supports this clone. V usage is TRBV5-4 and J usage is TRBJ2-6, with TRBD2 matching over 8 bases. CDR1 and CDR2 from the germline V gene are SGHNT and YYREEE (reference sequence). The CDR3 has 18 residues. V lost 4 bases and J lost 0; bases outside the gene matches: 9. This chain's CDR3 is CASSPSGGLSSGANVLTF. The CDR3 nucleotides are TGTGCCAGCAGCCCCAGCGGGGGTTTGTCCTCTGGGGCCAACGTCCTGACTTTC.